The 10 T cell receptor beta chains given below trace back to one sample, sequenced in a study of T cell repertoires in cytomegalovirus infection. TCRdb processed the reads anew with MiXCR; each CDR3 protein has one entry. The top ten clones hold around 20% of a sample with about 340,000 distinct CDR3 sequences, just under 30% of them seen once. These receptors' targets are unknown. This material consisted of cultured PBMCs, taken from culture after CMV antigen stimulation. The receptors shown here come from a human donor in good health (CMV status not recorded). Some clones in this sample may be carry-over from other donors' samples.

V gene TRBV7-4 combines with J gene TRBJ2-5; no clear D gene. The germline gives CDR1 SGHVT, CDR2 SQSDAQ. CDR3 length: 12 amino acids. V lost 7 bases, J lost 5 bases, and 11 bases lay in between. The CDR3 DNA reads as TGTGCCAGCACCTTCGGTACTGAGACCCAGTACTTC. It yields the protein CASTFGTETQYF.

This clonotype was counted many times. V is TRBV7-2 and J is TRBJ1-3; D perhaps matches TRBD1 (5 bases). Trimming cost V 3 bases and J 0 bases, with 15 bases left between them. Germline-derived CDR1 and CDR2 are SGHTA and FQGNSA. The CDR3 is 17 amino acids. CDR3 bases: TGTGCCAGCAGCTTCGGGGCCGGAGGTATCTCTGGAAACACCATATATTTT. Translated: CASSFGAGGISGNTIYF.

This clonotype turned up a few times. The V and J genes are TRBV2 and TRBJ1-1, with no clear D. The germline V gene has CDR1 SNHLY and CDR2 FYNNEI. This CDR3 contains 13 residues. V lost 7 bases and J 3 bases, leaving 12 bases between the germline ends. CDR3 sequence reads: CASIYQGDTEAFF. The CDR3 region has the DNA TGTGCCAGCATTTATCAAGGAGACACTGAAGCTTTCTTT.

This clonotype was picked up many times. The J gene is TRBJ1-1, the V gene TRBV7-2; D is unresolved. The CDR3 extends over 13 amino acids. With 2 bases removed from V and 5 bases from J, the gap between germline ends came to 9 bases. Germline CDR1 SGHTA, CDR2 FQGNSA. The CDR3 spells CASSLSARTEAFF. In nucleotides, the CDR3 is TGTGCCAGCAGCTTAAGCGCGAGAACTGAAGCTTTCTTT.

This clonotype was picked up many times. The gene calls are TRBV7-2 and TRBJ2-7; tentative D call: TRBD2 (5 bases). This CDR3 comprises 13 residues. Trimming left V 5 bases short and J 6 bases short, with 14 bases between. CDR1 is SGHTA, CDR2 FQGNSA, per germline. CDR3 bases: TGTGCCAGCAGCCCCTCGGAGGCGACCGAGCAGTACTTC. This codes for CASSPSEATEQYF.

There are many counts of this clonotype. J is TRBJ1-1 and V is TRBV7-2, with TRBD1 matching 8 bases. The J segment lost 4 bases and the V segment lost 5 bases, leaving 12 bases of the junction unmatched. The length of the CDR3 is 16 residues. Germline lookup yields CDR1 SGHTA and CDR2 FQGNSA. The CDR3 nucleotides are TGTGCCAGCAGCCCGGGGGCAGGGGGCTGGGGCACTGAAGCTTTCTTT. Its protein is CASSPGAGGWGTEAFF.

This clonotype has a handful of counts. The chain uses TRBV20-1 and TRBJ1-1, with unresolved D. V was clipped by 6 bases and J by 5 bases, with 19 bases between them. Germline V gene sequence: CDR1 DFQATT, CDR2 SNEGSKA (reference sequence). This CDR3 is built from 14 residues. The CDR3 loop reads CSATLGSGKTEAFF. DNA of the CDR3: TGCAGTGCGACCTTAGGGAGCGGTAAAACTGAAGCTTTCTTT.

This clonotype appeared a few times. This chain joins TRBV28 and TRBJ2-7; D might be TRBD1 (5 bases). This CDR3 comprises 11 residues. The V gene lost 9 bases and the J gene lost 6 bases, with 12 bases spanning the gap. From germline, CDR1 is MDHEN and CDR2 SYDVKM. CDR3: CASSGRVEQYF. DNA for the CDR3: TGTGCCAGTTCGGGCAGGGTCGAGCAGTACTTC.

This clonotype has just a few counts. This sequence joins TRBV7-9 and TRBJ1-5, with D maybe TRBD1 (5 bases). Per germline, CDR1 SEHNR and CDR2 FQNEAQ (reference sequence). Trimming shortened V by 8 bases and J by 0 bases, and 11 bases separated the two germline ends. CDR3 length: 14 residues. DNA of the CDR3: TGTGCCAGCGGGGGAACGTATAGCAATCAGCCCCAGCATTTT. As protein: CASGGTYSNQPQHF. The whole variable domain, remainder taken from reference TRBV7-9 and TRBJ1-5, is DTGVSQNPRHKITKRGQNVTFRCDPISEHNRLYWYRQTLGQGPEFLTYFQNEAQLEKSRLLSDRFSAERPKGSFSTLEIQRTEQGDSAMYLCASGGTYSNQPQHFGDGTRLSIL.

This clonotype appeared many times. The chain carries TRBV7-2 and TRBJ2-7; D is possibly TRBD1 or TRBD2 (5 bases each). V lost 1 base to trimming and J lost 0 bases, with 16 bases between them. There are 17 residues in the CDR3. CDR1 is SGHTA, CDR2 FQGNSA, per germline. CDR3 protein: CASSLGFLLGDSYEQYF. The CDR3 DNA follows: TGTGCCAGCAGCTTAGGGTTTTTACTAGGGGACTCCTACGAGCAGTACTTC.